This TCR beta chain was identified during a study of CD8+ T cells in alopecia areata. Study-wide background: Twice a day, 5 to 10 mg of oral tofacitinib was administered to treated patients. Study-wide results and caveats: Administration of tofacitinib significantly diminished scalp clonality and expanded CD8+ clones within the top 100. Patients shared TCRs less clearly than mice did, possibly owing to HLA. Whether baseline CD8+ expansion is linked to response remains uncertain, given a single nonresponder.

The treatment is: oral pan-JAK inhibitor, 5-10 mg twice daily. The CDR3 covers 13 residues. With 5 bases removed from V and 6 bases from J, the gap between germline ends came to 11 bases. CDR1 and CDR2 (germline): MNHEY, SMNVEV (reference sequence). Concerning this clone itself: The antigen is unknown.

cDNA serving as the sequencing template came from extracted, reverse transcribed RNA. Repertoires were generated with immunoSEQ multiplex PCR, while TCRdb's copy carries only in-frame clones and drops some. The repertoire has 65,000 to 75,000 clones, around 30% of them found once; the top ten carry approximately 15%. This sequence was found in a human donor with alopecia areata. Sample: CD8+ T cells sorted from blood, taken at week 4, from a patient treated with tofacitinib. V gene TRBV27 combines with J gene TRBJ1-5, with no clear D. This CDR3 reads CASSIGLTQPQHF. The CDR3 region has the DNA TGTGCCAGCAGTATCGGTCTCACTCAGCCCCAGCATTTT.